Shown below are 7 T cell receptor beta chains from a single sample sequenced in a study of blood T cells in healthy people across ages. For the second PCR, which ran for roughly 7 to 11 cycles, a sample-barcoded 5' primer and a J-beta primer mix were used. TCRdb redid the calling of the 5' RACE reads with MiXCR, one entry per CDR3 protein. The profile covers roughly 2 million distinct CDR3 sequences, with around half appearing a single time and more than 2% taken by the ten largest. The source material was blood. Receptors originate from a woman aged 40 to 49 in good health.

This chain uses TRBV28 with TRBJ2-1, with TRBD1 identical over 11 bases. Germline V CDR1 and CDR2: MDHEN, SYDVKM. The CDR3 length is 17 residues. The V and J ends lost 5 bases and 10 bases, in that order; junction bases with no gene match: 16. The CDR3 spells CASSEMLGTGGSYEQFF. The CDR3 region has the DNA TGTGCCAGCAGTGAAATGCTAGGGACAGGGGGAAGTTACGAGCAGTTCTTC.

This clonotype has just a few counts. The V call is TRBV20-1, the J call TRBJ2-5; D might be TRBD1 or TRBD2, each matching 5 bases. CDR3 length: 17 residues. Trimming cost V 0 bases and J 0 bases, with 17 bases left between them. Germline values: CDR1 DFQATT, CDR2 SNEGSKA (reference sequence). CDR3 sequence: CSARDLGDGMHQETQYF. Written as DNA, the CDR3 is TGCAGTGCTAGAGATCTTGGGGACGGTATGCACCAAGAGACCCAGTACTTC.

Concerning this clonotype: Germline is not matched at one junction end, which may reflect a read error. The rearrangement joins TRBV27 to TRBJ1-2, with 7 bases identical to TRBD1. The CDR3 sequence is 16 residues long. Germline V CDR1 and CDR2: MNHEY, SMNVEV (reference sequence). CDR3 region: CASSSGQAISNYGYTF. For the CDR3, the DNA is TGCGCCAGCAGTTCCGGACAGGCGATATCTAACTATGGCTACACCTTC.

V and J are TRBV20-1 and TRBJ2-1; 8 nucleotides match TRBD1. The V gene end was trimmed by 2 bases and the J gene end by 4 bases; junction bases not matched to a gene: 7. CDR3 size: 15 residues. CDR1 and CDR2 (germline): DFQATT, SNEGSKA (reference sequence). CDR3 sequence (DNA): TGCAGTGCTAGACTCTTACAGGGGGTTTACAATGAGCAGTTCTTC. This encodes CSARLLQGVYNEQFF.

The chain has TRBV20-1 and TRBJ1-5, with 7 bases that match TRBD1. V lost 5 bases to trimming and J lost 0 bases; unmatched junction nucleotides: 7. The CDR3 spans 15 residues. Germline CDR1 and CDR2: DFQATT and SNEGSKA (reference sequence). CDR3 protein: CSAQTGQVSNQPQHF. Written as DNA, the CDR3 is TGCAGTGCTCAAACCGGACAGGTTAGCAATCAGCCCCAGCATTTT.

The chain couples TRBV12-3 or TRBV12-4 to TRBJ2-2; the D gene is possibly TRBD1 (5 bases). This CDR3 comprises 13 residues. Trimming removed 8 bases from V and 5 bases from J, with 12 bases in between. The CDR3 DNA is TGTGCCAGCCAAACCGCAGGGACCGGGGAGCTGTTTTTT. Translated, it gives CASQTAGTGELFF.

This chain joins TRBV20-1 and TRBJ2-5, with D maybe TRBD1 (5 bases). The end of the DNA aligns better with TRBJ2-7, so the J call may be wrong. The CDR3 has 13 amino acids. Germline V gene sequence: CDR1 DFQATT, CDR2 SNEGSKA (reference sequence). The DNA of the CDR3 is TGCAGTGCTAGTGGGGCGGCGCTCCCCGAGCAGTACTTC. Protein product: CSASGAALPEQYF.